This TCR beta chain was identified during a study of low-dose radiotherapy and immunotherapy resistance in tumors. V lost 1 base, J lost 0 bases, and 14 bases lay in between. The CDR3 covers 16 residues. Germline-derived CDR1 and CDR2 are SGHRS and YFSETQ. The time point is: after trial treatment. Treatment in this sample: LDRT plus nivolumab, ipilimumab, low-dose cyclophosphamide and aspirin (RACIN trial). First-strand cDNA relied on TRAV- and TRBV-specific primers spanning alpha and beta chains. TCR amplification ran 20 PCR cycles using constant-region and V-primer adapter primers. MiXCR, run by TCRdb on the reads, gives a single entry per CDR3 protein. The sample includes 75,000 to 95,000 distinct CDR3 sequences, 20% to 25% seen only once; the top ten take roughly 13%. There are many counts of this clonotype.

The chain links TRBV5-1 to TRBJ2-7; the D gene is possibly TRBD1 (6 bases). Sequencing used PBMCs, obtained after low-dose radiotherapy plus immunotherapy. This receptor was identified in a female donor with ovarian cancer. The CDR3 coding sequence is TGCGCCAGCAGCTTGAGAGGGGGTTGGGACTCCTACGAGCAGTACTTC. Translation gives CASSLRGGWDSYEQYF.